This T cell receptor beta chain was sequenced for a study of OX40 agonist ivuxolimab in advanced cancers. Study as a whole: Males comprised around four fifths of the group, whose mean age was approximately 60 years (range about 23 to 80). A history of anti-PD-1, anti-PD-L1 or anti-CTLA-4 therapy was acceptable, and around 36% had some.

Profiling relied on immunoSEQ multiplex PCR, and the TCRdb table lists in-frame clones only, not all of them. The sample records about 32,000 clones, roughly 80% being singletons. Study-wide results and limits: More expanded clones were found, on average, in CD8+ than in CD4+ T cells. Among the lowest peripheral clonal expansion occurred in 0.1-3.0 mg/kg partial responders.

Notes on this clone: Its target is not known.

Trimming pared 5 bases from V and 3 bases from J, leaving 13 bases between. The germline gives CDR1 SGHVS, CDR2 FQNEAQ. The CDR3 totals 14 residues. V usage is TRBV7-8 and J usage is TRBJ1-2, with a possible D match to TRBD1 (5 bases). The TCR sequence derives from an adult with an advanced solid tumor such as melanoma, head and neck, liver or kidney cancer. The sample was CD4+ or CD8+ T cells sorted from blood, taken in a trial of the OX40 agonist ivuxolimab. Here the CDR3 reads CASSPGREDYGYTF. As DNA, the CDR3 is TGTGCCAGCAGCCCCGGCAGGGAGGACTATGGCTACACCTTC.